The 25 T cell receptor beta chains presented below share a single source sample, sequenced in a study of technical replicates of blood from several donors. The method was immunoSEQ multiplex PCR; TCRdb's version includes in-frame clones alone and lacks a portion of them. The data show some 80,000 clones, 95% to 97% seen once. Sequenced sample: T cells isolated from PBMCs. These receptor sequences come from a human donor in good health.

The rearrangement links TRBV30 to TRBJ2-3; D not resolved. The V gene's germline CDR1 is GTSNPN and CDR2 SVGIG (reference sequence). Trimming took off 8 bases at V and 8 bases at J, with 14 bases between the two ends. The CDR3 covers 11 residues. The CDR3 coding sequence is TGTGCCGCCACCTGGGCTCTTACGCAGTATTTT. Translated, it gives CAATWALTQYF.

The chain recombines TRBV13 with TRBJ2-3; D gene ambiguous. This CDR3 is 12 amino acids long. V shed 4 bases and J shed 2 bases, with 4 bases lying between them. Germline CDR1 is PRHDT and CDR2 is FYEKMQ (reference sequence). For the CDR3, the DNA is TGTGCCAGCAGCTCTAACACAGATACGCAGTATTTT. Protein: CASSSNTDTQYF.

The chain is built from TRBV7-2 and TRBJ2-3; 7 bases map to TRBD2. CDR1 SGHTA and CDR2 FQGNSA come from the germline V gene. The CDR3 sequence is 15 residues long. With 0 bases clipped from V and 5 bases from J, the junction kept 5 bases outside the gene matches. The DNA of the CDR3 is TGTGCCAGCAGCTTAGCGGCGGGAGTAGTAGATACGCAGTATTTT. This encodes CASSLAAGVVDTQYF.

The CDR3 sequence: CASSFSPTAQVEQFF. The CDR3 nucleotides read TGTGCCAGCAGTTTTAGCCCCACTGCTCAAGTGGAGCAGTTCTTC. V is TRBV6-5 and J is TRBJ2-1; no clear D. V lost 4 bases and J lost 10, with 20 bases in between. The CDR3 is 15 residues long. The V gene's germline CDR1 is MNHEY and CDR2 SVGAGI.

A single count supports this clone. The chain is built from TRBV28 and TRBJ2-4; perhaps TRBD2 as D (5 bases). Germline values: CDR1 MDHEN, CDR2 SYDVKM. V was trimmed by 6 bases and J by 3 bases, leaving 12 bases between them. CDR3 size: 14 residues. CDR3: CASRRGLGKNIQYF. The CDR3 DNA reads TGTGCCAGCAGACGGGGATTGGGCAAAAACATTCAGTACTTC.

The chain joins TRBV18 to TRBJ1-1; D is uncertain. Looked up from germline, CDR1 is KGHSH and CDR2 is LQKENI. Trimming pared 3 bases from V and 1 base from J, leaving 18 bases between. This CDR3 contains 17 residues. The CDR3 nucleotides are TGTGCCAGCTCACCTTCTACCTTTGAATATTGGAACACTGAAGCTTTCTTT. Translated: CASSPSTFEYWNTEAFF.

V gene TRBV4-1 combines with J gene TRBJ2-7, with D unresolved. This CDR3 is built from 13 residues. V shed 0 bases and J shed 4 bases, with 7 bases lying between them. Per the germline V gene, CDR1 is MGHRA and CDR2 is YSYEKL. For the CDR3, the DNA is TGCGCCAGCAGCCAAGAGGGCGTATACGAGCAGTACTTC. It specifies CASSQEGVYEQYF.

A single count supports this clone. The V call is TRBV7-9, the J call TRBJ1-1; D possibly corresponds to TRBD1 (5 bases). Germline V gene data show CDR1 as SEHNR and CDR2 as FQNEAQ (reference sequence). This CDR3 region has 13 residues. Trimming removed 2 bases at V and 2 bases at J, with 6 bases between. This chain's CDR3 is CASSLQGNTEAFF. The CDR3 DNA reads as TGTGCCAGCAGCTTACAGGGTAACACTGAAGCTTTCTTT.

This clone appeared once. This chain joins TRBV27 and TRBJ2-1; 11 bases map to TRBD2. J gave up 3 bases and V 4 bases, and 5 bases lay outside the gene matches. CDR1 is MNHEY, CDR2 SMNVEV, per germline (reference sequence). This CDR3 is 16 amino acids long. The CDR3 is CASSSEGLADYNEQFF. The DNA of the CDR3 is TGTGCCAGCAGTTCCGAGGGACTAGCGGACTACAATGAGCAGTTCTTC.

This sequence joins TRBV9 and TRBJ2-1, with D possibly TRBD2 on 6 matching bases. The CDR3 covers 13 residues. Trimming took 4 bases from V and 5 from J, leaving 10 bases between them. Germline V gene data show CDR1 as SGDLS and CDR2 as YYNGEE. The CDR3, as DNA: TGTGCCAGCAGCAGGGGACTCCACAATGAGCAGTTCTTC. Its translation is CASSRGLHNEQFF.

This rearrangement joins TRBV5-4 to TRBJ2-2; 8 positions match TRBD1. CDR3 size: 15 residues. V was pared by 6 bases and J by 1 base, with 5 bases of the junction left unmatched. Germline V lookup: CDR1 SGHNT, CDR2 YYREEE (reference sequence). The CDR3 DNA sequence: TGTGCCAGCACCCGGACAGGGAGGAACACCGGGGAGCTGTTTTTT. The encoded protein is CASTRTGRNTGELFF.

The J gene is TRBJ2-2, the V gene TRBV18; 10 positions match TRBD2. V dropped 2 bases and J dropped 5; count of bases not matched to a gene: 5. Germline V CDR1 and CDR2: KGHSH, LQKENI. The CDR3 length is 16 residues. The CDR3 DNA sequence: TGTGCCAGCTCACCAAGGCTAGCGGGAGAGACCGGGGAGCTGTTTTTT. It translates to CASSPRLAGETGELFF.

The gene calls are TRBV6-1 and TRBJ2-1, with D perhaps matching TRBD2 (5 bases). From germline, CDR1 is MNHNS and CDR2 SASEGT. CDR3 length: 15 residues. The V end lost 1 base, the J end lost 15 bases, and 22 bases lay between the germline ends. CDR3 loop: CASSEVPGSWSSAFF. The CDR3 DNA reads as TGTGCCAGCAGTGAAGTACCAGGCAGTTGGAGTAGCGCGTTCTTC.

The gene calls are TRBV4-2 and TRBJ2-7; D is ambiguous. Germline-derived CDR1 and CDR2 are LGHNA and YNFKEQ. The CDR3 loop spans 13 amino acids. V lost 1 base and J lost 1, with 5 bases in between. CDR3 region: CASSQGSSYEQYF. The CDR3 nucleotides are TGTGCCAGCAGCCAAGGGAGTTCCTACGAGCAGTACTTC.

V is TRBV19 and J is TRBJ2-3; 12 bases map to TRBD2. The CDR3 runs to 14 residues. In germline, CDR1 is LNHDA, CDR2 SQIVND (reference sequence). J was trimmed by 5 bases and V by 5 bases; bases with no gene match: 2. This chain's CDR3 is CASSVTSGRDTQYF. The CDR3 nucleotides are TGTGCCAGTAGTGTGACTAGCGGGAGAGATACGCAGTATTTT.

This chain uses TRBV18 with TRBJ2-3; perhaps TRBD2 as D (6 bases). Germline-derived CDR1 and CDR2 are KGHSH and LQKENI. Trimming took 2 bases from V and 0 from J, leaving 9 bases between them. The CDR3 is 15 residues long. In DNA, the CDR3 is TGTGCCAGCTCACCAGGTAGCGGAAGCACAGATACGCAGTATTTT. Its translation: CASSPGSGSTDTQYF. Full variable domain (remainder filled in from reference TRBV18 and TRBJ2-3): NAGVMQNPRHLVRRRGQEARLRCSPMKGHSHVYWYRQLPEEGLKFMVYLQKENIIDESGMPKERFSAEFPKEGPSILRIQQVVRGDSAAYFCASSPGSGSTDTQYFGPGTRLTVL.

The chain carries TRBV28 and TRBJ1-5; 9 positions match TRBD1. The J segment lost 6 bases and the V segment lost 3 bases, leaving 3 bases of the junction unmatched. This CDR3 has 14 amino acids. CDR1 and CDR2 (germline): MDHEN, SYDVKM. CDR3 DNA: TGTGCCAGCAGTTTCGGGACAGGGACTCAGCCCCAGCATTTT. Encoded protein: CASSFGTGTQPQHF.

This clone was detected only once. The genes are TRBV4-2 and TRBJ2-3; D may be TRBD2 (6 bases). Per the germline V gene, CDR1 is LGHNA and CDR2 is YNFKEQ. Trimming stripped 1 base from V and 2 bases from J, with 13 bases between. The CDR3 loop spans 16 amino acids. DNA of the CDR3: TGTGCCAGCAGCCAAGTCGGGGGAGAGGCCACAGATACGCAGTATTTT. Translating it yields CASSQVGGEATDTQYF.

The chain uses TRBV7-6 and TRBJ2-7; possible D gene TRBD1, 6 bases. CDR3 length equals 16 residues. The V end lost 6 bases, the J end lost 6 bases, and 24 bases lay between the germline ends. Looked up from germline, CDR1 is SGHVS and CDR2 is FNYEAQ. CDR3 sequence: CASSQLVGQIPGEQYF. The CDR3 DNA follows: TGTGCCAGCAGTCAACTGGTGGGACAAATACCAGGCGAGCAGTACTTC.

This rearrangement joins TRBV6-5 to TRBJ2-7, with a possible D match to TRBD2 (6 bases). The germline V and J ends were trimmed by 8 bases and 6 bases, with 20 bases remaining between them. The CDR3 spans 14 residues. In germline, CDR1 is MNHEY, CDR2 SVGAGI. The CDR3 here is CASAAGTFSAEQYF. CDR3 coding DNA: TGTGCCAGCGCCGCGGGGACTTTCTCCGCCGAGCAGTACTTC.

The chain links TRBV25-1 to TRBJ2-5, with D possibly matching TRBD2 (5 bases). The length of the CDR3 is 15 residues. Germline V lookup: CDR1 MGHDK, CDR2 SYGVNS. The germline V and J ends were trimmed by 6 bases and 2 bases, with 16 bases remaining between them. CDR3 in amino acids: CASSPLGRTQETQYF. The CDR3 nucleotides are TGTGCCAGCAGCCCCCTTGGGCGGACTCAAGAGACCCAGTACTTC.

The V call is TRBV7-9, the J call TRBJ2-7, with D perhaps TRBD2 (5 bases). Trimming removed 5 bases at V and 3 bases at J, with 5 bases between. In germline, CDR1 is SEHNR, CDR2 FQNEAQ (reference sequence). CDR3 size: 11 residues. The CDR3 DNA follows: TGTGCCAGCAGCCGGGGCTACGAGCAGTACTTC. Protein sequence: CASSRGYEQYF.

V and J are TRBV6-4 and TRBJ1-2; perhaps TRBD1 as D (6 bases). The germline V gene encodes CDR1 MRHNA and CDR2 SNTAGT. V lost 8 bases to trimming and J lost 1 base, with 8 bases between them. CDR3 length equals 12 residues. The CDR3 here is CASDRFNYGYTF. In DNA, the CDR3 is TGTGCCAGCGACAGGTTTAACTATGGCTACACCTTC.

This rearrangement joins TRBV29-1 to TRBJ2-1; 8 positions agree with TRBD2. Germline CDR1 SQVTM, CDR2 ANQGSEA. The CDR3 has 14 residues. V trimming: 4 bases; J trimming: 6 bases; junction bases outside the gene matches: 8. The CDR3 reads CSVVSFSGSNEQFF. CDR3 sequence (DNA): TGCAGCGTTGTCTCGTTCAGCGGGAGCAATGAGCAGTTCTTC.

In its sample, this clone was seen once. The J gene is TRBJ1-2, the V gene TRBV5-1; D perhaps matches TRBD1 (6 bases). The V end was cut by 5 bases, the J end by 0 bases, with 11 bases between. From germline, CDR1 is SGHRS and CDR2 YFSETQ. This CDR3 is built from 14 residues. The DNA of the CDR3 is TGCGCCAGCAGTACCGGGACATCTAACTATGGCTACACCTTC. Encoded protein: CASSTGTSNYGYTF.